The 32 T cell receptor beta chains reported below all come from one sample, sequenced in a study of cytomegalovirus exposure and HLA in healthy donors (dated by TCRdb to 2017 to 2019). The library was produced with the immunoSEQ multiplex PCR assay. A mixture of 60 forward primers for TCR Vbeta segments and 13 reverse primers for TCR Jbeta segments was used in the multiplex PCR. TCRdb retrieved this table from immuneACCESS and kept in-frame rearrangements only. Not all clones are present; in checked studies, unresolved V genes account for under half, and no reason is known for the remainder. A total of approximately 140,000 clones appear in this sample, about 80% of them only once. Roughly 1.2% of the sample comes from the top ten. The specimen sequenced was PBMCs. The receptors here all came from a girl aged 2 to 10 in good health and CMV-seronegative.

The rearrangement links TRBV4-1 to TRBJ1-4; 9 nucleotides line up with TRBD1. This CDR3 is built from 15 residues. CDR1 and CDR2 from the germline V gene are MGHRA and YSYEKL. Trimming at V came to 4 bases and at J to 7 bases, leaving 7 bases not matched to a gene. CDR3 protein: CASSLKQGASEKLFF. CDR3 nucleotides: TGCGCCAGCAGCCTTAAACAGGGGGCGAGTGAAAAACTGTTTTTT.

The rearrangement links TRBV6-6 to TRBJ2-7; a possible D gene is TRBD2 (6 bases). The CDR3 has 13 amino acids. Germline values: CDR1 MNHNY, CDR2 SVGAGI (reference sequence). V was pared by 6 bases and J by 1 base, with 10 bases between. DNA of the CDR3: TGTGCCAGCAGACCGGGACTGTCCTACGAGCAGTACTTC. This translates into CASRPGLSYEQYF.

The chain carries TRBV18 and TRBJ2-1; TRBD1 aligns across 10 bases. The ends lost 5 bases at V and 4 bases at J; junction bases unmatched: 11. CDR1 KGHSH and CDR2 LQKENI come from the germline V gene. The CDR3 sequence is 17 residues long. CDR3 sequence (DNA): TGTGCCAGCTCAAACCTGGCCGGGACAGGGGAATACAATGAGCAGTTCTTC. Translation gives CASSNLAGTGEYNEQFF.

V and J are TRBV10-3 and TRBJ2-7; tentative D call: TRBD2 (6 bases). V shed 6 bases and J shed 7 bases, with 28 bases lying between them. The CDR3 runs 17 residues. Germline-derived CDR1 and CDR2 are ENHRY and SYGVKD. The DNA for the CDR3 is TGTGCCATCAGAAAAAAGCCCCGGGACGGTGGAGGAGGGGAGCAGTACTTC. Protein product: CAIRKKPRDGGGGEQYF.

Here the CDR3 reads CASSPPRPYEQYF. The CDR3 bases are TGTGCCAGCAGCCCCCCGAGGCCCTACGAGCAGTACTTC. The chain links TRBV11-2 to TRBJ2-7; D is unclear. The V end was cut by 5 bases, the J end by 2 bases, with 10 bases between. CDR3 length: 13 amino acids. The germline V gene has CDR1 SGHAT and CDR2 FQNNGV.

The rearrangement links TRBV4-1 to TRBJ2-7, with D uncertain. Germline CDR1 and CDR2: MGHRA and YSYEKL. The length of the CDR3 is 12 residues. V lost 3 bases to trimming and J lost 3 bases, with 6 bases between them. The chain's CDR3 is CASSHYLYEQYF. Here the CDR3 DNA reads TGCGCCAGCAGCCACTACCTCTACGAGCAGTACTTC.

The chain links TRBV27 to TRBJ2-3; D not resolved. This CDR3 contains 15 residues. The ends were cut back, 6 bases at V and 2 bases at J, with 15 bases in the middle. In germline, CDR1 is MNHEY, CDR2 SMNVEV (reference sequence). In DNA, the CDR3 is TGTGCCAGCAGCCCAGGAACCCTAAACACAGATACGCAGTATTTT. Protein sequence: CASSPGTLNTDTQYF.

V and J are TRBV13 and TRBJ2-5, with 8 bases fitting TRBD1. Per the germline V gene, CDR1 is PRHDT and CDR2 is FYEKMQ (reference sequence). Trimming at V came to 5 bases and at J to 6 bases, leaving 14 bases not matched to a gene. This CDR3 is 16 amino acids long. CDR3 amino acids: CASSRQGSAILKTQYF. CDR3 nucleotides: TGTGCCAGCAGCAGACAGGGGAGTGCAATTTTAAAGACCCAGTACTTC. The full variable domain, completed using reference TRBV13 and TRBJ2-5, is AAGVIQSPRHLIKEKRETATLKCYPIPRHDTVYWYQQGPGQDPQFLISFYEKMQSDKGSIPDRFSAQQFSDYHSELNMSSLELGDSALYFCASSRQGSAILKTQYFGPGTRLLVL.

The chain combines TRBV6-1 with TRBJ2-7; D gene ambiguous. V lost 6 bases, J lost 2 bases, and 8 bases lay in between. Per germline, CDR1 MNHNS and CDR2 SASEGT. This CDR3 is 12 amino acids long. This CDR3 reads CASSSTAYEQYF. The CDR3 DNA sequence: TGTGCCAGCAGCTCTACGGCCTACGAGCAGTACTTC.

The J gene is TRBJ2-1, the V gene TRBV12-5; maybe TRBD1 (5 bases). Germline V lookup: CDR1 LGHNT, CDR2 FRNRAP. Trimming removed 6 bases at V and 6 bases at J, with 21 bases between. The CDR3 has 16 residues. The CDR3 nucleotides read TGTGCTAGTGGGAAAAGTTGGCAGACAGTGGGCAATGAGCAGTTCTTC. It is translated as CASGKSWQTVGNEQFF.

The rearrangement uses TRBV28 and TRBJ1-1; the D gene is possibly TRBD1 (6 bases). The length of the CDR3 is 13 residues. V lost 7 bases to trimming and J lost 6 bases, with 15 bases between them. Germline loops: CDR1 MDHEN, CDR2 SYDVKM. CDR3 nucleotide sequence: TGTGCCAGCAAAGTAATCGGGGGGCCTGAAGCTTTCTTT. The encoded protein is CASKVIGGPEAFF.

CDR3 nucleotide sequence: TGTGCCAGCAGACGGGGGACGACCCCTACCTACGAGCAGTACTTC. Protein: CASRRGTTPTYEQYF. The chain combines TRBV27 with TRBJ2-7; D might be TRBD2 (6 bases). This CDR3 region has 15 residues. V lost 6 bases to trimming and J lost 2 bases, with 17 bases between them. Germline V lookup: CDR1 MNHEY, CDR2 SMNVEV (reference sequence).

This clone came up a few times. V usage is TRBV4-1 and J usage is TRBJ1-2; D unresolved. The CDR3 is 16 residues long. V was cut by 4 bases and J by 4 bases, with 19 bases left in between. Germline-derived CDR1 and CDR2 are MGHRA and YSYEKL. The CDR3 sequence: CASSLTPGPTLYGYTF. The CDR3, as DNA: TGCGCCAGCAGCCTAACCCCGGGTCCCACCCTCTATGGCTACACCTTC.

The chain recombines TRBV7-3 with TRBJ2-7; the D gene is possibly TRBD1 (6 bases). The CDR3 has 15 amino acids. V gave up 5 bases and J gave up 1 base, with 15 bases separating them. Germline CDR1 is SGHTA and CDR2 is FQGTGA. The CDR3, as DNA: TGTGCCAGCAGCCTGGAAGGGGGTCGATCCTACGAGCAGTACTTC. Its translation is CASSLEGGRSYEQYF. Full variable domain (remainder filled in from reference TRBV7-3 and TRBJ2-7): GAGVSQTPSNKVTEKGKYVELRCDPISGHTALYWYRQSLGQGPEFLIYFQGTGAADDSGLPNDRFFAVRPEGSVSTLKIQRTERGDSAVYLCASSLEGGRSYEQYFGPGTRLTVT.

This clone was observed a few times. J is TRBJ2-7 and V is TRBV7-6; tentatively, D is TRBD1 (6 bases). Deletions cut 5 bases from V and 6 bases from J, with 11 bases between. Germline values: CDR1 SGHVS, CDR2 FNYEAQ. CDR3 size: 12 residues. As DNA, the CDR3 is TGTGCCAGCAGCCCGAACAGGGTCGAGCAGTACTTC. Translating gives CASSPNRVEQYF.

The chain carries TRBV29-1 and TRBJ2-4; TRBD2 matches 7 bases. The CDR3 is made up of 18 amino acids. Germline V gene sequence: CDR1 SQVTM, CDR2 ANQGSEA. Trimming at V came to 0 bases and at J to 0 bases, leaving 11 bases not matched to a gene. The CDR3 here is CSVEEQWGGKLAKNIQYF. In DNA form, the CDR3 reads TGCAGCGTTGAAGAACAATGGGGGGGGAAACTAGCCAAAAACATTCAGTACTTC.

CDR3 sequence reads: CAWTEGNEKLFF. CDR3 in DNA: TGTGCCTGGACCGAGGGTAATGAAAAACTGTTTTTT. The chain has TRBV30 and TRBJ1-4; D not certain. Germline CDR1 GTSNPN, CDR2 SVGIG (reference sequence). The length of the CDR3 is 12 residues. V dropped 4 bases and J dropped 4 bases, with 7 bases sitting between them.

The rearrangement joins TRBV11-3 to TRBJ2-2; 12 nucleotides line up with TRBD2. Germline V gene data show CDR1 as SGHNT and CDR2 as YENEEA. V shed 1 base, J shed 5 bases, and the junction held 5 bases outside the gene matches. The CDR3 runs 17 residues. CDR3 residues: CASSLGTSGTRTGELFF. For the CDR3, the DNA is TGTGCCAGCAGCTTAGGGACTAGCGGGACCAGGACCGGGGAGCTGTTTTTT.

The chain uses TRBV2 and TRBJ2-7, with 10 positions matching TRBD1. Germline V gene sequence: CDR1 SNHLY, CDR2 FYNNEI. V was pared by 7 bases and J by 1 base, with 4 bases of the junction left unmatched. CDR3 length: 14 residues. The CDR3 is CASIRDRGSYEQYF. The CDR3 nucleotides read TGTGCCAGCATCCGGGACAGGGGTTCCTACGAGCAGTACTTC.

J is TRBJ1-5 and V is TRBV29-1, with a possible D match to TRBD1 (5 bases). This CDR3 comprises 13 residues. V was clipped by 4 bases and J by 5 bases, with 12 bases between them. CDR1 and CDR2 from the germline V gene are SQVTM and ANQGSEA. CDR3: CSVAGGDDQPQHF. For the CDR3, the DNA is TGCAGCGTTGCCGGGGGAGATGATCAGCCCCAGCATTTT.

The rearrangement joins TRBV7-9 to TRBJ2-7; D may be TRBD1 (5 bases). The germline gives CDR1 SEHNR, CDR2 FQNEAQ (reference sequence). The CDR3 totals 15 residues. The V and J ends lost 7 bases and 3 bases respectively, with 19 bases between them. The CDR3 loop reads CASMPFSPGNYEQYF. The CDR3 bases are TGTGCCAGCATGCCTTTTAGCCCAGGGAACTACGAGCAGTACTTC.

The rearrangement uses TRBV10-3 and TRBJ1-2; maybe TRBD1 (5 bases). Germline loops: CDR1 ENHRY, CDR2 SYGVKD. CDR3 length equals 15 residues. Trimming cost V 2 bases and J 3 bases, with 13 bases left between them. CDR3 loop: CAISEGLWGDYGYTF. Here the CDR3 DNA reads TGTGCCATCAGTGAGGGGCTCTGGGGGGACTATGGCTACACCTTC.

This clone was seen only a few times. DNA for the CDR3: TGCGCCAGCAGCCAAGGACGGCTAGCGGGGGGCTCTGGGGCCAACGTCCTGACTTTC. This translates into CASSQGRLAGGSGANVLTF. This chain uses TRBV4-1 with TRBJ2-6; 11 positions match TRBD2. Per the germline V gene, CDR1 is MGHRA and CDR2 is YSYEKL. J gave up 0 bases and V 1 base, and 5 bases lay outside the gene matches. This CDR3 contains 19 residues.

This chain connects TRBV27 to TRBJ2-7, with 7 bases matching TRBD2. This CDR3 region has 13 residues. CDR1 is MNHEY, CDR2 SMNVEV, per germline (reference sequence). Losses at the gene ends were 5 bases for V and 2 bases for J; bases not matched to a gene: 3. CDR3 DNA sequence: TGTGCCAGCAGTCTAGCGGCGCCCTACGAGCAGTACTTC. Translated, it gives CASSLAAPYEQYF.

As concerns this clone: Germline is not matched at one junction end, which may reflect a read error. The chain has TRBV7-7 and TRBJ2-5; 7 bases map to TRBD1. Germline CDR1 and CDR2: SSHAT and FNYEAQ (reference sequence). The CDR3 is 15 residues long. CDR3: CASSRQGYVRETQYF. The CDR3 DNA follows: TGTGCTAGCAGCCGACAGGGTTATGTACGGGAGACCCAGTACTTC.

This clone was counted only a few times. The chain is built from TRBV19 and TRBJ1-3, with 7 bases fitting TRBD1. The germline V gene has CDR1 LNHDA and CDR2 SQIVND (reference sequence). This CDR3 contains 14 residues. V lost 6 bases to trimming and J lost 9 bases; unmatched junction nucleotides: 11. The CDR3 sequence is CASRGGGTIGTIYF. The CDR3 DNA reads TGTGCCAGTAGAGGGGGCGGGACCATCGGCACCATATATTTT.

This chain uses TRBV6-6 with TRBJ2-7; the match to TRBD2 covers 10 bases. V gave up 5 bases and J gave up 7 bases; unmatched junction bases: 14. The germline CDR1 and CDR2 sequences are MNHNY and SVGAGI (reference sequence). This CDR3 comprises 16 residues. Written as DNA, the CDR3 is TGTGCCAGCAGTACCCGGCTAGCGGGAGCTGATGGGGAGCAGTACTTC. This encodes CASSTRLAGADGEQYF.

V and J are TRBV20-1 and TRBJ1-4; D not certain. Looked up from germline, CDR1 is DFQATT and CDR2 is SNEGSKA (reference sequence). The CDR3 covers 11 residues. V was pared by 4 bases and J by 8 bases, with 8 bases between. The CDR3 DNA reads TGCAGTGCTAAACACGGGGAAAAACTGTTTTTT. This sequence encodes CSAKHGEKLFF.

The chain combines TRBV18 with TRBJ1-1; no clear D gene. Trimming removed 0 bases from V and 1 base from J, with 9 bases in between. This CDR3 has 15 residues. CDR1 and CDR2 from the germline V gene are KGHSH and LQKENI. CDR3 sequence reads: CASSPPSQENTEAFF. The CDR3 DNA is TGTGCCAGCTCACCACCGTCGCAGGAGAACACTGAAGCTTTCTTT.

The chain joins TRBV2 to TRBJ2-6, with D perhaps matching TRBD1 (6 bases). Germline V gene lookup returns CDR1 SNHLY and CDR2 FYNNEI. CDR3 length: 15 amino acids. V gave up 6 bases and J gave up 2 bases, with 11 bases separating them. The CDR3 DNA is TGTGCCAGCAGGGCGCAGGGGACTGGGGCCAACGTCCTGACTTTC. Residues: CASRAQGTGANVLTF. Full variable domain (rest looked up from reference TRBV2 and TRBJ2-6): EPEVTQTPSHQVTQMGQEVILRCVPISNHLYFYWYRQILGQKVEFLVSFYNNEISEKSEIFDDQFSVERPDGSNFTLKIRSTKLEDSAMYFCASRAQGTGANVLTFGAGSRLTVL.

In this sample, this clone turned up once. The V call is TRBV6-1, the J call TRBJ1-2, with a possible D match to TRBD1 (6 bases). CDR3 length: 15 amino acids. From germline, CDR1 is MNHNS and CDR2 SASEGT. Trimming shortened V by 7 bases and J by 8 bases, and 23 bases separated the two germline ends. CDR3 in DNA: TGTGCCAGCACCCTTCTTGACAGGCCCTTTTACGGCTACACCTTC. Residues: CASTLLDRPFYGYTF.

This chain uses TRBV7-2 with TRBJ2-7, with TRBD2 identical over 9 bases. Trimming cost V 5 bases and J 5 bases; bases outside gene matches: 16. CDR1 and CDR2 (germline): SGHTA, FQGNSA. This CDR3 has 17 amino acids. In DNA form, the CDR3 reads TGTGCCAGCAGCCGCGCGGGGGCGGGAGGGCCGGGCGACGAGCAGTACTTC. Amino acids: CASSRAGAGGPGDEQYF.